A single sample gave rise to the 9 T cell receptor beta chains below, sequenced in a study of T-cell reconstitution after alpha-beta-depleted transplantation in children. Unique molecular identifiers were used to barcode this TCRbeta library. Each CDR3 protein gets one entry after TCRdb re-called the PCR reads with MiXCR. The sample contains about 400,000 distinct CDR3 sequences, around 15% of which appear only once. Here the sequenced sample was PBMCs, mostly from graft donor cells, taken 360 days after TCRalphabeta/CD19-depleted stem cell transplant. These receptors all come from a boy younger than two who had a stem cell transplant for Wiskott-Aldrich syndrome, so the T cells may come from the graft donor.

The chain couples TRBV7-9 to TRBJ2-7; D remains unclear. The V gene lost 4 bases and the J gene lost 4 bases, with 14 bases spanning the gap. The germline CDR1 and CDR2 sequences are SEHNR and FQNEAQ (reference sequence). CDR3 length: 14 amino acids. CDR3 nucleotides: TGTGCCAGCAGCTCTAGACGCCATACTTACGAGCAGTACTTC. The encoded protein is CASSSRRHTYEQYF.

This clonotype showed up just a few times. This chain uses TRBV6-6 with TRBJ1-2; D uncertain. V dropped 0 bases and J dropped 8 bases, with 4 bases sitting between them. Germline CDR1 reads MNHNY; CDR2 reads SVGAGI (reference sequence). CDR3 length: 11 residues. CDR3 region: CASSYSNGYTF. As DNA, the CDR3 is TGTGCCAGCAGTTACTCGAACGGCTACACCTTC.

The chain couples TRBV7-9 to TRBJ2-1; D may be TRBD1 (6 bases). Germline loops: CDR1 SEHNR, CDR2 FQNEAQ (reference sequence). CDR3 length equals 13 residues. The V gene lost 5 bases and the J gene lost 10 bases, with 15 bases spanning the gap. The CDR3 loop reads CASSIRIDREQFF. In DNA, the CDR3 is TGTGCCAGCAGCATTCGTATCGACAGGGAGCAGTTCTTC.

In this sample, this clonotype turned up a few times. The chain recombines TRBV3-1 with TRBJ2-2; 8 bases are a match to TRBD1. The CDR3 length is 13 residues. Germline assignment: CDR1 LGHDT and CDR2 YNNKEL (reference sequence). Trimming removed 11 bases from V and 4 bases from J; junction bases left unmatched: 6. The DNA for the CDR3 is TGTGCCGGCGGACAGGGCAGCACCGGGGAGCTGTTTTTT. Translation gives CAGGQGSTGELFF.

In its sample, this clonotype was seen a few times. V and J are TRBV20-1 and TRBJ2-3; a weak D match, TRBD1 (5 bases). Germline V gives CDR1 DFQATT, CDR2 SNEGSKA (reference sequence). This CDR3 region has 13 residues. V was clipped by 3 bases and J by 1 base, with 8 bases between them. CDR3 in DNA: TGCAGTGCTAGTGAAGGGGGCACAGATACGCAGTATTTT. Protein sequence: CSASEGGTDTQYF.

The chain carries TRBV10-3 and TRBJ1-2; maybe TRBD1 (5 bases). The CDR3 consists of 15 residues. Germline values: CDR1 ENHRY, CDR2 SYGVKD. V was clipped by 7 bases and J by 5 bases, with 20 bases between them. CDR3: CAINSYLGASYGYTF. CDR3 bases: TGTGCCATCAACTCTTACCTCGGGGCATCTTATGGCTACACCTTC.

The rearrangement joins TRBV6-1 to TRBJ2-1, with 11 bases lining up with TRBD2. CDR3 length equals 16 residues. Germline V gene sequence: CDR1 MNHNS, CDR2 SASEGT. The V and J ends lost 6 bases and 4 bases, in that order; junction bases with no gene match: 8. Here the CDR3 reads CASSALAGGGYNEQFF. For the CDR3, the DNA is TGTGCCAGCAGCGCTCTAGCGGGAGGAGGGTACAATGAGCAGTTCTTC.

This clonotype has a handful of counts. This rearrangement joins TRBV21-1 to TRBJ2-4. TRBV21-1 is given as a pseudogene. This CDR3 region has 15 residues. DNA of the CDR3: TGTGCCAGCAGCAAAGTTGGGGTAGCCAAAAACATTCAGTACTTC. It yields the protein CASSKVGVAKNIQYF.

V and J are TRBV20-1 and TRBJ2-7; the D is unclear. Trimming cost V 4 bases and J 9 bases, with 13 bases left between them. This CDR3 has 11 amino acids. Germline loops: CDR1 DFQATT, CDR2 SNEGSKA (reference sequence). The CDR3, as DNA: TGCAGTGCTAACAGAGGTGCAGGGCAGTACTTC. Translated: CSANRGAGQYF.